This T cell receptor (beta chain) was captured in a study of T cells in Graves' hyperthyroidism and ophthalmopathy. Regions amplified from RNA transcripts were the TCR beta CDR3 regions. HTBI primers were the set used in a first-round RT-PCR of the TCR CDR3. TCRdb re-derived calls from the multiplex PCR reads in MiXCR, one entry per CDR3 protein. The data hold about 300,000 distinct CDR3 sequences, with roughly 19% observed a single time. Trimming cost V 6 bases and J 4 bases, with 9 bases left between them. The CDR3 extends over 13 amino acids. This clonotype was found many times. This TCR was sampled from a man aged 50-60 years with Graves' ophthalmopathy. Sequences were obtained from blood. The chain couples TRBV12-3 or TRBV12-4 to TRBJ2-2; D not resolved. CDR3 DNA: TGTGCCAGCAGCCCGCACGCCACCGGGGAGCTGTTTTTT. Translating it yields CASSPHATGELFF.